In this sample, the clone carrying this TCR beta chain turned up a few times. Its antigen is unidentified. These data come from a study of cytotoxic CD8 clonotypes in ibrutinib-treated CLL. The study's findings and limits: Public clonotypes were rare and shrank or held steady on treatment. The study found baseline clonality above age-matched healthy donors, tracking circulating CD8+ T-cell counts. Ibrutinib response saw clonality rise, and progression saw it return toward baseline.

Depth targeted 1 in 200,000 to 1 in 1 million T cells, averaging approximately 10x coverage per clonotype. Here immunoSEQ multiplex PCR was the method, and the copy in TCRdb shows in-frame clones only, minus some. The table records just under 70,000 clones, more than 60% of them present only once. The CDR3 sequence is 12 residues long. The germline V gene encodes CDR1 LGHNA and CDR2 YSLEER. Trimming took 4 bases from V and 8 from J, leaving 11 bases between them. The chain is built from TRBV4-3 and TRBJ1-2; TRBD1 might be the D (5 bases). Source: PBMCs, taken after 12 months of ibrutinib treatment. This clonotype was obtained from a human donor with chronic lymphocytic leukemia. The CDR3 coding sequence is TGCGCCAGCAGCCCCGGGACGGGGGGCTACACCTTC. Translated, it gives CASSPGTGGYTF.